A single T cell receptor beta chain is shown here with its context. The antigen is undetermined. A single record per CDR3 protein comes from TCRdb applying MiXCR to the 5' RACE reads. Seen here are under 850,000 distinct CDR3 sequences, 15% to 20% observed once, and the top ten hold under 20%. This sample is drawn from a study of CD8 T cells in ankylosing spondylitis. Points from the study as a whole: What seemed typical of ankylosing spondylitis blood was a TCR beta motif built from about eight highly homologous variants. Disease-linked clones reportedly concentrated significantly in matched ankylosing spondylitis synovial fluid.

The CDR3 runs to 15 residues. With V trimmed by 3 bases and J by 3 bases, 5 bases remained unmatched. CDR1 is SGHRS and CDR2 is YFSETQ in the germline V gene. Sample: blood, either unsorted or a sorted T cell fraction (not recorded which). The sequence was obtained from a male donor with ankylosing spondylitis. The J gene is TRBJ1-3, the V gene TRBV5-1, with 8 bases that match TRBD1. CDR3 DNA sequence: TGCGCCAGCAGCTCCGGACAGGGTGGTGGAAACACCATATATTTT. Protein sequence: CASSSGQGGGNTIYF.